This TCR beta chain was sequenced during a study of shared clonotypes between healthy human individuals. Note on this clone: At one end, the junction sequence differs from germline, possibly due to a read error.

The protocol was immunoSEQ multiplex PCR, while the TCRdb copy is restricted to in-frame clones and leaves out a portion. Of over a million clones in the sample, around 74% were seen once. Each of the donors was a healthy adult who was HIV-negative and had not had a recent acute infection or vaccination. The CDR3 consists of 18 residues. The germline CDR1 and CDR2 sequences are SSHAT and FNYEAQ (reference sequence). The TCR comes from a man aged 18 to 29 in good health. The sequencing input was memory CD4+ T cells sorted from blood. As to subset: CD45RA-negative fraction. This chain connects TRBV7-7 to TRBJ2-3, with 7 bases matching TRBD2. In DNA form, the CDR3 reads TGTGCTAGCAGCCCCTCGGCCGCGGGAGTCTCCCCGGGGGATACGCAGTATTTT. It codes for CASSPSAAGVSPGDTQYF.